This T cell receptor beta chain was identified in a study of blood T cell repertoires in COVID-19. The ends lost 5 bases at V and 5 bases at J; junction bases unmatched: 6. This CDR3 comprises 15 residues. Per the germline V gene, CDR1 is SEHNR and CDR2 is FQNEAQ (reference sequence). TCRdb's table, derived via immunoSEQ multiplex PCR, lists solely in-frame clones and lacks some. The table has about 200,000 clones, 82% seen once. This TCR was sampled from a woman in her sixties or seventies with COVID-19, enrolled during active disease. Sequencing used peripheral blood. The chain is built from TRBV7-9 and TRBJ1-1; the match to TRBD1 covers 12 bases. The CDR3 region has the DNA TGTGCCAGCAGCAGGGACAGGGGGCGTCGGACTGAAGCTTTCTTT. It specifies CASSRDRGRRTEAFF. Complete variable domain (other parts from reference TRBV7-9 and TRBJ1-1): DTGVSQNPRHKITKRGQNVTFRCDPISEHNRLYWYRQTLGQGPEFLTYFQNEAQLEKSRLLSDRFSAERPKGSFSTLEIQRTEQGDSAMYLCASSRDRGRRTEAFFGQGTRLTVV.